These T cell receptor beta chains were read from a single sample in a study of beta chain features in type 1 diabetes. Clones were sequenced by immunoSEQ multiplex PCR, and TCRdb holds only the in-frame ones, with some missing. The sample contains about 140,000 clones, about 7.1% of which appear only once. Source material: central memory CD4+ T cells from blood. These receptors all stem from a woman aged 30 to 39 in good health. Each CDR3 is given with its conserved first and last residue. A D gene is named only where the DNA matches it firmly. Expanded clones are given a class, and other clones once, few, many or no size at all.

- | TRBJ1-3 | - | TRBV15 | CATSRRQAPSGNTIYF | TGTGCCACCAGCAGAAGACAGGCACCCTCTGGAAACACCATATATTTT
many | TRBJ1-2 | TRBD1 | TRBV7-9 | CASSQGQGSVGYTF | TGTGCCAGCAGCCAGGGACAGGGATCGGTCGGCTACACCTTC
many | TRBJ1-4 | TRBD1 | TRBV28 | CASSLPGTADEKLFF | TGTGCCAGCAGTTTACCCGGGACAGCAGATGAAAAACTGTTTTTT
- | TRBJ2-1 | - | TRBV7-2 | CASSSGGYNEQFF | TGTGCCAGCAGCTCCGGGGGTTACAATGAGCAGTTCTTC
few | TRBJ2-6 | - | TRBV7-2 | CASSLAPVSGSGANVLTF | TGTGCCAGCAGCTTAGCGCCCGTTTCGGGGTCTGGGGCCAACGTCCTGACTTTC
many | TRBJ1-1 | TRBD1 | TRBV2 | CASSKDREAPEAFF | TGTGCCAGCAGCAAGGACAGGGAGGCCCCTGAAGCTTTCTTT
- | TRBJ1-1 | - | TRBV29-1 | CSALTGANTEAFF | TGCAGCGCCCTAACGGGAGCGAACACTGAAGCTTTCTTT
few | TRBJ2-3 | TRBD2 | TRBV5-1 | CASSSLGSGIPDTQYF | TGCGCCAGCAGCTCCCTGGGTAGCGGGATTCCAGATACGCAGTATTTT
few | TRBJ1-1 | - | TRBV28 | CASPNPTSRAFF | TGTGCCAGCCCAAATCCGACAAGTAGGGCTTTCTTT
few | TRBJ2-3 | TRBD2 | TRBV5-6 | CASSLAQREWGTQYF | TGTGCCAGCAGCTTGGCCCAGCGGGAGTGGGGTACGCAGTATTTT
few | TRBJ2-3 | TRBD2 | TRBV6-6 | CASTLSGGLTDTQYF | TGTGCCAGCACCCTCTCGGGAGGGCTTACAGATACGCAGTATTTT
few | TRBJ2-3 | - | TRBV2 | CASSWGLANTDTQYF | TGTGCCAGCAGTTGGGGCCTAGCGAACACAGATACGCAGTATTTT
- | TRBJ2-3 | TRBD2 | TRBV4-2 | CASSRGGLAGGSDTQYF | TGTGCCAGCAGCCGTGGGGGGCTAGCGGGAGGGTCAGATACGCAGTATTTT
few | TRBJ2-1 | TRBD2 | TRBV7-2 | CASSPGGNNPRGGQFF | TGTGCCAGCAGCCCCGGGGGGAACAATCCACGTGGGGGGCAGTTCTTC
- | TRBJ2-7 | TRBD1 | TRBV9 | CASSQSAGTASYEQYF | TGTGCCAGCAGCCAAAGTGCCGGGACAGCCTCCTACGAGCAGTACTTC
- | TRBJ2-1 | - | TRBV28 | CASSPAGQSYNEQFF | TGTGCCAGCAGCCCCGCGGGACAGTCCTACAATGAGCAGTTCTTC
- | TRBJ2-1 | TRBD2 | TRBV2 | CASSALAGGRNEQFF | TGTGCCAGCAGCGCTCTAGCGGGAGGTAGAAATGAGCAGTTCTTC
- | TRBJ2-5 | TRBD2 | TRBV7-6 | CASSLGGSRETQYF | TGTGCCAGCAGCTTAGGCGGGAGTAGAGAGACCCAGTACTTC
few | TRBJ1-1 | - | TRBV5-1 | CASSLDGNRPNTEAFF | TGCGCCAGCAGCTTGGATGGCAACAGGCCGAACACTGAAGCTTTCTTT
few | TRBJ1-2 | - | TRBV7-2 | CASSFPAGPGGYTF | TGTGCCAGCAGCTTCCCGGCCGGACCGGGGGGCTACACCTTC
few | TRBJ2-5 | - | TRBV30 | CAWTSDPQETQYF | TGTGCCTGGACTAGTGACCCGCAGGAGACCCAGTACTTC
many | TRBJ2-1 | TRBD2 | TRBV4-2 | CASSQEGLAGSYNEQFF | TGTGCCAGCAGCCAAGAAGGCCTAGCGGGCTCCTACAATGAGCAGTTCTTC
few | TRBJ1-1 | - | TRBV7-9 | CASSLTQDTEAFF | TGTGCCAGCAGCTTAACACAGGACACTGAAGCTTTCTTT
few | TRBJ1-2 | TRBD1 | TRBV11-1 | CASSADRGANYGYTF | TGTGCCAGCAGCGCCGACAGGGGGGCCAACTATGGCTACACCTTC
- | TRBJ1-1 | TRBD1 | TRBV30 | CAWSVQYRGRNTEAFF | TGTGCCTGGAGTGTTCAATACAGGGGGAGGAACACTGAAGCTTTCTTT
- | TRBJ1-1 | - | TRBV2 | CASSEHRVGDTEAFF | TGTGCCAGCAGTGAACACAGGGTTGGAGACACTGAAGCTTTCTTT
few | TRBJ2-3 | TRBD1 | TRBV28 | CASSSGGVGTGDTQYF | TGTGCCAGCAGCTCGGGTGGCGTCGGGACAGGGGATACGCAGTATTTT
few | TRBJ2-2 | TRBD2 | TRBV15 | CATSIKAGGAGELFF | TGTGCCACCAGCATTAAAGCGGGAGGGGCCGGGGAGCTGTTTTTT
few | TRBJ1-1 | TRBD1 | TRBV25-1 | CASRQGSGTEAFF | TGTGCCAGTCGACAGGGATCGGGCACTGAAGCTTTCTTT
many | TRBJ2-7 | - | TRBV12-5 | CASGLRQLHSYEQYF | TGTGCTAGTGGTTTGAGACAGCTTCACTCCTACGAGCAGTACTTC
- | TRBJ2-1 | - | TRBV7-2 | CASSLTSVYNEQFF | TGTGCCAGCAGCTTAACTAGTGTATACAATGAGCAGTTCTTC
- | TRBJ1-1 | - | TRBV28 | CASTASRWWAFF | TGTGCCAGCACCGCTTCCAGGTGGTGGGCTTTCTTT
few | TRBJ2-7 | - | TRBV4-2 | CASSLQTYEQYF | TGTGCCAGCAGCTTACAGACCTACGAGCAGTACTTC
few | TRBJ2-2 | TRBD1 | TRBV5-4 | CASSSRGTLNTGELFF | TGTGCCAGCAGCTCCAGGGGGACCCTAAACACCGGGGAGCTGTTTTTT
- | TRBJ2-7 | - | TRBV28 | CASSSEQGFSYEQYF | TGTGCCAGCAGTTCCGAACAGGGCTTCTCCTACGAGCAGTACTTC
- | TRBJ2-7 | - | TRBV7-2 | CASSLGRTSSYEQYF | TGTGCCAGCAGCTTAGGCAGGACAAGCTCCTACGAGCAGTACTTC
few | TRBJ2-7 | TRBD1 | TRBV28 | CASSPWTGLWEQYF | TGTGCCAGCAGCCCCTGGACAGGGCTTTGGGAGCAGTACTTC
- | TRBJ2-1 | TRBD2 | TRBV6-4 | CASRRLAGGSDEQFF | TGTGCCAGCAGAAGGCTAGCGGGAGGGTCAGATGAGCAGTTCTTC
many | TRBJ2-7 | - | TRBV25-1 | CASSPLASNEQYF | TGTGCCAGCAGTCCACTAGCATCTAACGAGCAGTACTTC
many | TRBJ2-7 | - | TRBV7-2 | CASSLGTVYEQYF | TGTGCCAGCAGCTTAGGGACAGTCTACGAGCAGTACTTC